This T cell receptor (beta chain) was sequenced in a study of blood T cell repertoires in COVID-19. For the study at large: Samples representing acute and convalescent COVID-19 were sourced from the United States, Italy and Spain. The analysed material was cDNA or gDNA that came from T cells, B-cell-depleted T cells, or PBMCs.

CDR3 length equals 12 residues. V lost 7 bases and J 10 bases, leaving 16 bases between the germline ends. Looked up from germline, CDR1 is MNHEY and CDR2 is SVGAGI. In the original workflow: By means of reference gene primer amplification, nucleated cell counts were estimated. Assay used: immunoSEQ multiplex PCR; TCRdb lists only in-frame clones, some missing. V and J calls and clone size are copied from that table; D and trimming were computed from the DNA. The sample has over 250,000 clones, roughly 80% seen once. The rearrangement links TRBV6-5 to TRBJ1-1, with D perhaps matching TRBD1 (6 bases). The sequence was collected from a human donor with COVID-19, enrolled during active disease. The donor label of this sample is uncertain. Sequenced sample: peripheral blood. The CDR3 region is CASTKGGVGAFF. The CDR3 DNA follows: TGTGCCAGCACTAAGGGGGGGGTGGGAGCTTTCTTT.